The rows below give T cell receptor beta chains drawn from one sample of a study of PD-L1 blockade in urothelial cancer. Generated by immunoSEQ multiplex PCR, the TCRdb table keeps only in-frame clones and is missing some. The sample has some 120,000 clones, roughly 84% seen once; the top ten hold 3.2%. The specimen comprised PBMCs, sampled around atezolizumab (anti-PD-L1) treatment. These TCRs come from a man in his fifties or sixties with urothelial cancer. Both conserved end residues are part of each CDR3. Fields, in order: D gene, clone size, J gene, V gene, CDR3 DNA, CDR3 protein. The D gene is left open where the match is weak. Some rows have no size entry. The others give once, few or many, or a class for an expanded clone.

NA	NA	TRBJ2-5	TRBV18	TGTGCCAGCTCAGGCGGGGGCCAAAGCTGGCAGACCCAGTACTTC	CASSGGGQSWQTQYF
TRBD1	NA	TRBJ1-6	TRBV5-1	TGCGCCAGCGCAGGACAGGATAATTCACCCCTCCACTTT	CASAGQDNSPLHF
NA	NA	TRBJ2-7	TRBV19	TGTGCCAGTAGGGTGACAGGGGTTAGCGGGAGCTTCTACGAGCAGTACTTC	CASRVTGVSGSFYEQYF
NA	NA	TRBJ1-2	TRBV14	TGTGCCAGCAGCCATGGACAAGAAAACTATGGCTACACCTTC	CASSHGQENYGYTF
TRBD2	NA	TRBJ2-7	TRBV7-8	TGTGCCAGCAGACTAGCGGGAGTTCGCGAGCAGTACTTC	CASRLAGVREQYF
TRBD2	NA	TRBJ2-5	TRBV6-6	TGTGCCAGCAATCCTAGCGGGAGGGGAGAGACCCAGTACTTC	CASNPSGRGETQYF
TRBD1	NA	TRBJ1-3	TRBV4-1	TGCGCCAGCAGCCAAGGCCGGGGACAGGGATCACACACCATATATTTT	CASSQGRGQGSHTIYF
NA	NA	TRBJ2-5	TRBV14	TGTGCCAGCAGCAGATCTTACAGGGGGGGAGAGACCCAGTACTTC	CASSRSYRGGETQYF
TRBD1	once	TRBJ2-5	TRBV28	TGTGCCAGCAGCCCAGGGACAGGCGAGACCCAGTACTTC	CASSPGTGETQYF
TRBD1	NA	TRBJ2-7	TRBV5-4	TGTGCCAGCAGCTTAGTTAATTTAGGGGGCAACGAGCAGTACTTC	CASSLVNLGGNEQYF
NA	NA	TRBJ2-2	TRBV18	TGTGCCAGCTCCATGCTGGGGGACTCCGGGGAGCTGTTTTTT	CASSMLGDSGELFF
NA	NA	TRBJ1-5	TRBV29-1	TGCAGCGCAGGGGACGGCAATCAGCCCCAGCATTTT	CSAGDGNQPQHF
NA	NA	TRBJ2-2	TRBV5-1	TGCGCCAGCAGCCACAACGGCGGGGTGAACACCGGGGAGCTGTTTTTT	CASSHNGGVNTGELFF
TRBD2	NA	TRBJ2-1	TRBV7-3	TGTGCCAGCAGCTTAATACCTAGCGGGGGGAACAATGAGCAGTTCTTC	CASSLIPSGGNNEQFF
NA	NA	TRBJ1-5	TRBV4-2	TGTGCCAGCAGCCCACGGGTGGGGGGTAGCAATCAGCCCCAGCATTTT	CASSPRVGGSNQPQHF
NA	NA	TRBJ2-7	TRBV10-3	TGTGCCATCAGTGAGCCGCCCACTAGCCACGAGCAGTACTTC	CAISEPPTSHEQYF
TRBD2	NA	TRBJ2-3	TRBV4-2	TGTGCCAGCAGCCAAGGGTCTAGCGGGAAAACAGATACGCAGTATTTT	CASSQGSSGKTDTQYF
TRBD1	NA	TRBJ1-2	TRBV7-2	TGTGCCAGCAGCCGTCTTACAGGGGGCTCATATGGCTACACCTTC	CASSRLTGGSYGYTF
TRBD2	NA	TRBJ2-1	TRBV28	TGTGCCAGCAGTTTAGGAGCGGGAGTAGGAAATGAGCAGTTCTTC	CASSLGAGVGNEQFF
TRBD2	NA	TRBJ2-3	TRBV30	TGTGCCGGACTAGCGGGAGGGTCAGATACGCAGTATTTT	CAGLAGGSDTQYF
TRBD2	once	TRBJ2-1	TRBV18	TGTGCCAGCTCACCCCGAGGCGGTACTAGCGGGAAGGGCAATGAGCAGTTCTTC	CASSPRGGTSGKGNEQFF
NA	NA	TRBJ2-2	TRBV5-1	TGCGCCAGCAGCTCCTACAACAGTGGTCCCGCCGGGGAGCTGTTTTTT	CASSSYNSGPAGELFF
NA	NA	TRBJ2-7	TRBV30	TGTGCCGCCGTCCGGGGGGCGAGGGAGCAGTACTTC	CAAVRGAREQYF
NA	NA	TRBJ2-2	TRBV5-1	TGCGCCAGCAGCCCAATCAGGGGTGCCACCGGGGAGCTGTTTTTT	CASSPIRGATGELFF
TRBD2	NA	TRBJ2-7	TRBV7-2	TGTGCCAGCAGCTTACGGCTAGCGGGAGGTCCCGAGCAGTACTTC	CASSLRLAGGPEQYF
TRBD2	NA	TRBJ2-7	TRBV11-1	TGTGCCAGCAGGAGGAGCGGGAGTCGCCACGAGCAGTACTTC	CASRRSGSRHEQYF
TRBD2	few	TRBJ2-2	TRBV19	TGTGCCAGTAGTGTCGGGACTAGCGGGAGCAGGGAGCTGTTTTTT	CASSVGTSGSRELFF
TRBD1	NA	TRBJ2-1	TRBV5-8	TGTGCCAGCAGCTTCCGACAGGGTCCTGAGCAGTTCTTC	CASSFRQGPEQFF
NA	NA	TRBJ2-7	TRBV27	TGTGCCAGCAGTTTAAGAGGACTAAACCACTACGAGCAGTACTTC	CASSLRGLNHYEQYF
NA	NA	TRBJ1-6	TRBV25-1	TGTGCCAGCAGTTTCCCGGGGAATTCACCCCTCCACTTT	CASSFPGNSPLHF
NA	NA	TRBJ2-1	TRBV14	TGTGCCAGCAGCCAAAATCTAAGGCGCGGTGAGCAGTTCTTC	CASSQNLRRGEQFF
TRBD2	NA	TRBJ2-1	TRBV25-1	TGTGCCAGCAGTGCCAGCGGGAGATCCAATGAGCAGTTCTTC	CASSASGRSNEQFF
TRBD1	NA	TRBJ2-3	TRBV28	TGTGCCAGCAAGGACAGGGCGGATACGCAGTATTTT	CASKDRADTQYF
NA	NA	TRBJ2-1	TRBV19	TGTGCCAGTCGCGATTACGGGGACAACAATGAGCAGTTCTTC	CASRDYGDNNEQFF
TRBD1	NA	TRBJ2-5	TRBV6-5	TGTGCCAGCAGTTACTTAGGACAGGGGGACGAGACCCAGTACTTC	CASSYLGQGDETQYF
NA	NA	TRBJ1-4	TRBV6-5	TGTGCCAGCAGTAAAACAGGGTCCCGGGAAAAACTGTTTTTT	CASSKTGSREKLFF
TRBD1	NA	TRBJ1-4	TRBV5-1	TGCGCCAGCAGCTTGGTTCCTGGGACAGCAAATGAAAAACTGTTTTTT	CASSLVPGTANEKLFF
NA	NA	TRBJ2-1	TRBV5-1	TGCGCCAGCAGCCTACTAGCAGAACCCAATGAGCAGTTCTTC	CASSLLAEPNEQFF
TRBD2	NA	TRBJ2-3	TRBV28	TGTGCCAACAGCGGGAGACGCACAGATACGCAGTATTTT	CANSGRRTDTQYF
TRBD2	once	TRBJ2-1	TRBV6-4	TGTGCCAGGGGAAGCGGGAGTGCGGATGAGCAGTTCTTC	CARGSGSADEQFF
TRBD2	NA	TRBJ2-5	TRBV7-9	TGTGCCAGCAGTCCTGGACTAGCGGGAGTTCAAGAGACCCAGTACTTC	CASSPGLAGVQETQYF